This T cell receptor beta chain came from a study of blood T cell repertoires in COVID-19. Across the whole study: Acute-phase and convalescent COVID-19 samples originated in the United States, Italy and Spain. The cDNA or gDNA used as material had been derived from T cells, B-cell-depleted T cells, or PBMCs.

Comment on this clone: A junction boundary mismatches the germline segment, possibly from a read error.

Original processing methods: Nucleated cell number was recorded as an estimate derived from reference gene primer amplification. Repertoires were generated with immunoSEQ multiplex PCR, while TCRdb's copy carries only in-frame clones and drops some. D and trimming were read from the DNA, whereas the V and J calls and clone size are those reported in that table. The sample lists 440,000 or so clones; 70% to 90% were seen once. The CDR3 runs to 15 residues. Germline V gene sequence: CDR1 SGHTS, CDR2 YDEGEE. Seattle-derived patients entered the study during active infection and were followed longitudinally.

Source material: peripheral blood. The clonotype comes from a woman between 40 and 55 years old with COVID-19, enrolled during active disease. The chain has TRBV5-8 and TRBJ1-2; the match to TRBD1 covers 10 bases. The CDR3 reads CASSNPGTGERGYIF. The DNA of the CDR3 is TGTGCCAGCAGCAATCCCGGGACAGGGGAACGTGGCTACATCTTC.